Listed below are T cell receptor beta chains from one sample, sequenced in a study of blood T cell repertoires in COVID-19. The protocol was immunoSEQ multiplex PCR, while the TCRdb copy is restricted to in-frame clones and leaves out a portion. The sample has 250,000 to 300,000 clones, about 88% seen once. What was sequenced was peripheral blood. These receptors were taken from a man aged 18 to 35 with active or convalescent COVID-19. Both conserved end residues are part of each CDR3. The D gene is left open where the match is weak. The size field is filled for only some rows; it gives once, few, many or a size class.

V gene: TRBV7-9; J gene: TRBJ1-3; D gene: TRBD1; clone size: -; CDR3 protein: CASSRDRAGNTIYF; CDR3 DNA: TGTGCCAGCAGCCGGGACAGGGCTGGAAACACCATATATTTT
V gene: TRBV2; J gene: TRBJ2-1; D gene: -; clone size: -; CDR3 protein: CASTLYNEQFF; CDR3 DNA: TGTGCCAGCACCCTTTACAATGAGCAGTTCTTC
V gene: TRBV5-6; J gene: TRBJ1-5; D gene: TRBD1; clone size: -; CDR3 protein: CASSHRTGTNQPQHF; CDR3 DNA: TGTGCCAGCAGCCATCGGACAGGAACCAATCAGCCCCAGCATTTT
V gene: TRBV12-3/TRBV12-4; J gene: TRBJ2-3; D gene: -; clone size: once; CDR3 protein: CASSPTSHTQYF; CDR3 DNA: TGTGCCAGCAGCCCTACTAGTCATACGCAGTATTTT
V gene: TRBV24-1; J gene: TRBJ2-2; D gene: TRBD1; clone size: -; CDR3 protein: CATPGTGGVLVTGELFF; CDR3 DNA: TGTGCCACCCCCGGGACAGGGGGCGTATTGGTGACCGGGGAGCTGTTTTTT
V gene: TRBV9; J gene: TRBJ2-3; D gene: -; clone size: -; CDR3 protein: CASSTHRSNTDTQYF; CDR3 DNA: TGTGCCAGCAGCACTCACAGGAGCAACACAGATACGCAGTATTTT
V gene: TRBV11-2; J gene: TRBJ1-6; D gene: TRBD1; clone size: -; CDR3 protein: CASSTSQGSYNSPLHF; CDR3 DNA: TGTGCCAGCAGCACATCACAGGGGTCCTATAATTCACCCCTCCACTTT
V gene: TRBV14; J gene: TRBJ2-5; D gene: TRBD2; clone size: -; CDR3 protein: CASSRHSGRPRGIGETQYF; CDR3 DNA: TGTGCCAGCAGCCGCCATAGCGGGAGGCCGCGGGGTATAGGGGAGACCCAGTACTTC
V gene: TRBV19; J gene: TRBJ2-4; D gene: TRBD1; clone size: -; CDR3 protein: CASSMGQGTTWDIQYF; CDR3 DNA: TGTGCCAGTAGTATGGGACAGGGGACAACGTGGGACATTCAGTACTTC
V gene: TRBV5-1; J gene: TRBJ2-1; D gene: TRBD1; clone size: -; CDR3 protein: CASSSPGQAHNEQFF; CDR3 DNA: TGCGCCAGCAGCTCGCCGGGACAGGCGCACAATGAGCAGTTCTTC
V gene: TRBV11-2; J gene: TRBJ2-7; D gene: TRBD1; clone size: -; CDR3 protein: CASSLEGQARGHEQYF; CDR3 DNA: TGTGCCAGCAGCTTAGAAGGACAGGCCCGGGGCCACGAGCAGTACTTC
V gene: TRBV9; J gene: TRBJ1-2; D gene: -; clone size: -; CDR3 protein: CASSPRQAYGYTF; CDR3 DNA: TGTGCCAGCAGCCCCCGACAGGCCTATGGCTACACCTTC
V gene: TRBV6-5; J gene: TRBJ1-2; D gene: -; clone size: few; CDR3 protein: CATRSTTGNYGYTF; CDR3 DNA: TGTGCCACCCGGTCAACCACGGGTAACTATGGCTACACCTTC
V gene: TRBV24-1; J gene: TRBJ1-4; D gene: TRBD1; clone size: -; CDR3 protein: CATAGGDEKLFF; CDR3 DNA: TGTGCCACCGCAGGGGGTGATGAAAAACTGTTTTTT
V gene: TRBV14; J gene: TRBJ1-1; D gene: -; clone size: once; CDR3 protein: CASSRDSHTEAFF; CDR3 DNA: TGTGCCAGCAGTCGCGACAGCCACACTGAAGCTTTCTTT
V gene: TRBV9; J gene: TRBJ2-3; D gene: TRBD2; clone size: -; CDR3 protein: CASSVGGGLPRGTDTQYF; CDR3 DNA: TGTGCCAGCAGCGTAGGCGGGGGACTCCCAAGGGGCACAGATACGCAGTATTTT
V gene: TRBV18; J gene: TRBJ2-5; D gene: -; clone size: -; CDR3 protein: CASSVQETQYF; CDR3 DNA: TGTGCCAGCTCAGTACAAGAGACCCAGTACTTC
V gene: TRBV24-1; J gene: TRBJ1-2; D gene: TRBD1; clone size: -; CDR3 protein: CATNPGQGNGYTF; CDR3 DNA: TGTGCCACGAATCCGGGACAGGGGAATGGCTACACCTTC
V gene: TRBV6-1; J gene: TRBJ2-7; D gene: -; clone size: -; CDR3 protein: CASSEFDITGEQYF; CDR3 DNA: TGTGCCAGCAGTGAATTTGACATCACAGGGGAGCAGTACTTC
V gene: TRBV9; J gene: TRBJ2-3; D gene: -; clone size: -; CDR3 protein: CASSVEGLSTDTQYF; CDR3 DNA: TGTGCCAGCAGCGTTGAGGGATTGAGCACAGATACGCAGTATTTT
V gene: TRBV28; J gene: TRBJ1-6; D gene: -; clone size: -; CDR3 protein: CASRPDSYSPLHF; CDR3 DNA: TGTGCCAGCAGACCGGACAGCTATTCACCCCTCCACTTT
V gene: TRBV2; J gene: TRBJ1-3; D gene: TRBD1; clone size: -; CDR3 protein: CASRWNGQGDTIYF; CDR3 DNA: TGTGCCAGCAGGTGGAATGGCCAGGGGGACACCATATATTTT
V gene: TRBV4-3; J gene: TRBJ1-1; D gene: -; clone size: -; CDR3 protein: CASSRQRNTEAFF; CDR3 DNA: TGCGCCAGCAGCCGACAGAGGAACACTGAAGCTTTCTTT
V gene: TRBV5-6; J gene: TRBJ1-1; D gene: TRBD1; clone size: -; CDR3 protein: CASSLPGQGGVGEAFF; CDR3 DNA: TGTGCCAGCAGCCTCCCGGGACAGGGGGGGGTGGGTGAAGCTTTCTTT
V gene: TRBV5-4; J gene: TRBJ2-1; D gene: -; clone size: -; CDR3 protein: CASSESSSNEQFF; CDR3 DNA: TGTGCCAGCAGCGAGAGCTCGAGCAATGAGCAGTTCTTC
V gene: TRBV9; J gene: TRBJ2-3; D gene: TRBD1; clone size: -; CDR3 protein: CASSPLSGTGRGDTQYF; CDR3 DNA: TGTGCCAGCAGCCCCCTATCCGGGACAGGACGGGGAGATACGCAGTATTTT
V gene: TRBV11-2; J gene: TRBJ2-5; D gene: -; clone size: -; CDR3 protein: CASSSSSPRGTTETQYF; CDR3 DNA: TGTGCCAGCAGCTCATCTTCCCCACGGGGGACCACGGAGACCCAGTACTTC
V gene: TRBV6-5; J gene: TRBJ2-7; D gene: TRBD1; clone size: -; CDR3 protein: CASSKQGTGQYF; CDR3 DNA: TGTGCCAGCAGTAAACAGGGGACGGGGCAGTACTTC
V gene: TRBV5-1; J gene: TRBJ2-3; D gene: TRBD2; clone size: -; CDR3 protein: CASSLLSSGSSFGSTDTQYF; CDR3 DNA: TGCGCCAGCAGCCTGCTTAGTAGCGGGAGTTCTTTCGGCTCCACAGATACGCAGTATTTT
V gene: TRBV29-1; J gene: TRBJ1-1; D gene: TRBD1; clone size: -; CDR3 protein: CSVLTGWDTEAFF; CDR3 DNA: TGCAGCGTTTTGACAGGGTGGGACACTGAAGCTTTCTTT
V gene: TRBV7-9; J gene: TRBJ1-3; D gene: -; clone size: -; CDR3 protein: CASSFGQGSGNTIYF; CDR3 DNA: TGTGCCAGCAGCTTCGGGCAGGGATCTGGAAACACCATATATTTT
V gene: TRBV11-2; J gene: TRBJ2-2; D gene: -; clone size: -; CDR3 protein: CASTSFFGDAGELFF; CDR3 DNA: TGTGCCAGCACCTCTTTTTTTGGAGACGCCGGGGAGCTGTTTTTT
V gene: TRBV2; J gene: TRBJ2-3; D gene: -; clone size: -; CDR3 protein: CASSERGGRMRTDTQYF; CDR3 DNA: TGTGCCAGCAGTGAGAGGGGGGGACGAATGCGCACAGATACGCAGTATTTT
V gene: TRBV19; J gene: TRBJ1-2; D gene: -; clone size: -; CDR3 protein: CASSPRTDFYGYTF; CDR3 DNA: TGTGCCAGTAGTCCGCGGACGGACTTTTATGGCTACACCTTC
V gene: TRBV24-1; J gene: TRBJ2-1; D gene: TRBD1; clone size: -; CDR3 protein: CATSDSPGQGSNEQFF; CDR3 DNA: TGTGCCACCAGTGATTCTCCGGGACAGGGCTCTAATGAGCAGTTCTTC
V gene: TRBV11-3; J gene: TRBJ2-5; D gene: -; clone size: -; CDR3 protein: CASSSKDWQETQYF; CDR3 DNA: TGTGCCAGCAGCTCCAAGGACTGGCAGGAGACCCAGTACTTC
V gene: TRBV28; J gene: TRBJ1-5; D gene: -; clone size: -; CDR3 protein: CASRGGEWQPQHF; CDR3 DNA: TGTGCCAGCAGGGGGGGGGAGTGGCAGCCCCAGCATTTT
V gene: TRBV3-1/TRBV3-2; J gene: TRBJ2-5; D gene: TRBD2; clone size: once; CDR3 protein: CASKVAGGRETQYF; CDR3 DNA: TGTGCCAGCAAAGTGGCGGGGGGGCGAGAGACCCAGTACTTC
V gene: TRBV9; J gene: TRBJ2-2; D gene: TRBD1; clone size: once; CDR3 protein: CASSVEQGRTGELFF; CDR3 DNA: TGTGCCAGCAGCGTCGAACAGGGGCGGACCGGGGAGCTGTTTTTT
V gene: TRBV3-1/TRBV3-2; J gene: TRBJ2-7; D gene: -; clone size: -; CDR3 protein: CASSQNFGLGQYF; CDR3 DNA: TGTGCCAGCAGCCAGAATTTTGGGCTGGGGCAGTACTTC
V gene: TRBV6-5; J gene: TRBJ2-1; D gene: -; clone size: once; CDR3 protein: CASISSSDEQFF; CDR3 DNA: TGTGCCAGCATTTCTTCTAGCGATGAGCAGTTCTTC
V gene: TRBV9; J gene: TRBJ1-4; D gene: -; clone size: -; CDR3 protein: CASSLDQRTNEKLFF; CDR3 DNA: TGTGCCAGCAGCCTCGATCAGAGGACTAATGAAAAACTGTTTTTT
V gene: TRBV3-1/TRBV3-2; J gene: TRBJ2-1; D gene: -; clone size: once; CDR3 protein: CASSHGGVAEQFF; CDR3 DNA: TGTGCCAGCAGCCACGGGGGAGTCGCTGAGCAGTTCTTC
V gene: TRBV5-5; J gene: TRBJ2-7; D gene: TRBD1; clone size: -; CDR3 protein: CASIGQGSYEQYF; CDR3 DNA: TGTGCCAGCATCGGACAGGGATCGTACGAGCAGTACTTC
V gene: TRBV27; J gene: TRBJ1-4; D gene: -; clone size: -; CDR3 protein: CASSSTGFPNEKLFF; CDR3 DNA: TGTGCCAGCAGTTCCACAGGGTTCCCTAATGAAAAACTGTTTTTT
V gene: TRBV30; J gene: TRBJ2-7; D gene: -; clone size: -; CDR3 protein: CAWSVQDF; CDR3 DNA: TGTGCCTGGAGTGTACAGGATTTC
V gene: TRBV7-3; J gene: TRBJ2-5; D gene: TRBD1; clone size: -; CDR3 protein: CASSLRQGAGETQYF; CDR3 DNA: TGTGCCAGCAGCTTAAGGCAGGGGGCTGGGGAGACCCAGTACTTC
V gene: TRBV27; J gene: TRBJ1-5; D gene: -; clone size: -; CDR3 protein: CASSSQGDQPQHF; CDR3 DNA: TGTGCCAGCAGTTCACAGGGAGATCAGCCCCAGCATTTT
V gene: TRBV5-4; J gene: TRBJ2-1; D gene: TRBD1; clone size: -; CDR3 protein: CASSTDRRDEQFF; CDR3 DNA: TGTGCCAGCAGCACGGACAGGAGAGATGAGCAGTTCTTC